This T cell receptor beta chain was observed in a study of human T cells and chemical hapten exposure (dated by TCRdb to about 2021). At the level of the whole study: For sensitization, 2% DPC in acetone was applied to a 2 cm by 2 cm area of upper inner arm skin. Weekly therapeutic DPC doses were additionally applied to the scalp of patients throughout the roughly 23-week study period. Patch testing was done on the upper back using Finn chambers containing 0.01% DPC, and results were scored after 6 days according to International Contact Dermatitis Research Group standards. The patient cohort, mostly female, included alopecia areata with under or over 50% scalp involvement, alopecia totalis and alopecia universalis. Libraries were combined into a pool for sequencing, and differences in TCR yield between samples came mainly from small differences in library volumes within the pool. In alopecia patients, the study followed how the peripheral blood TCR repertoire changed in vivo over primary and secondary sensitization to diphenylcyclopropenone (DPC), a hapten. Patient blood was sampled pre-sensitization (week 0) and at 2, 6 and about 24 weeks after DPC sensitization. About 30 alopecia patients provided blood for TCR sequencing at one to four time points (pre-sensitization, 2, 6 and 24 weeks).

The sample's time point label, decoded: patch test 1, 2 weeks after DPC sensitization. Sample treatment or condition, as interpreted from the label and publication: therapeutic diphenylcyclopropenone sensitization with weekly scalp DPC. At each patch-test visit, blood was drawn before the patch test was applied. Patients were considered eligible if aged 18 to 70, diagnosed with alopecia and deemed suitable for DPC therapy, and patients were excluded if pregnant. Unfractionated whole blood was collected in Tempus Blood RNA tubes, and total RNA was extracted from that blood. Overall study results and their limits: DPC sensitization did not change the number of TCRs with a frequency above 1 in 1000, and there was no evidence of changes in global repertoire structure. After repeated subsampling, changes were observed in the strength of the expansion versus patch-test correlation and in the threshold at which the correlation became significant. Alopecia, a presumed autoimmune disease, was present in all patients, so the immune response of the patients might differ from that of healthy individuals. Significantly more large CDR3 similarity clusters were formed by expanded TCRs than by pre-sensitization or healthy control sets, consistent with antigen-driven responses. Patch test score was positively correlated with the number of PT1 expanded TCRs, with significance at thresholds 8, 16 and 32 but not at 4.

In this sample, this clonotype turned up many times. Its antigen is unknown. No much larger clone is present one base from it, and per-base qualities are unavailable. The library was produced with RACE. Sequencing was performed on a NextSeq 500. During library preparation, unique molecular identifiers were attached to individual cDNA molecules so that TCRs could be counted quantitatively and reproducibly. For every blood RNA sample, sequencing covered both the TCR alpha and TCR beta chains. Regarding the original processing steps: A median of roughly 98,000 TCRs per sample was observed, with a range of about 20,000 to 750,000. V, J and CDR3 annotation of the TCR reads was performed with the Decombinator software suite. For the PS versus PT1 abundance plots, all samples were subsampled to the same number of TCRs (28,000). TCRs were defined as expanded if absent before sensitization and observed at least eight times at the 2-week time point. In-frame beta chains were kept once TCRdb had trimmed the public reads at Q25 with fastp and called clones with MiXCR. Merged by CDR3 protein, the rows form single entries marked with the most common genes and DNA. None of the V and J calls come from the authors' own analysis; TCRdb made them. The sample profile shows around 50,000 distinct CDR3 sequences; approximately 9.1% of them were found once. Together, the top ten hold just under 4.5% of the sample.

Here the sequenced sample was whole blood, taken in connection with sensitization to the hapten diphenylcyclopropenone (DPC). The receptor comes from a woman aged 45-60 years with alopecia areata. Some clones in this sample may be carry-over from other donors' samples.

The CDR3 region: CASSLERNQPQHF. The sequenced DNA is TGTGCCAGCAGCTTAGAGAGAAATCAGCCCCAGCATTTT. The V and J segments used are TRBV7-6 and TRBJ1-5; the D gene is not confidently resolved. V and J lose 1 base and 4 bases, and a span of 5 bases separates them. Reading the germline V gene gives CDR1 SGHVS and CDR2 FNYEAQ. The CDR3 numbers 13 residues from cysteine through phenylalanine. The read is trimmed to its CDR3 DNA, 39 bases read in frame from base 1.